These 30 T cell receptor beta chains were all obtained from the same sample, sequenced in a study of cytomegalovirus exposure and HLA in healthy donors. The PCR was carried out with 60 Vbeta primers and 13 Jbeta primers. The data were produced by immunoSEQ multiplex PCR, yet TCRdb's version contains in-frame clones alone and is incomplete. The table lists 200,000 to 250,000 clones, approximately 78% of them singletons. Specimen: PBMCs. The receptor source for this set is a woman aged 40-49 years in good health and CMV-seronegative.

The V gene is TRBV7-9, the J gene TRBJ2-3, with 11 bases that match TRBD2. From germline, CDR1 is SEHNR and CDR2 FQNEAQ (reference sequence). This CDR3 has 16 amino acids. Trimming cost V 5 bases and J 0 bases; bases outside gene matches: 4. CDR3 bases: TGTGCCAGCAGCGGCGGGACTAGCGGTAGCACAGATACGCAGTATTTT. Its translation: CASSGGTSGSTDTQYF. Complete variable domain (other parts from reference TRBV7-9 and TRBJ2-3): DTGVSQNPRHKITKRGQNVTFRCDPISEHNRLYWYRQTLGQGPEFLTYFQNEAQLEKSRLLSDRFSAERPKGSFSTLEIQRTEQGDSAMYLCASSGGTSGSTDTQYFGPGTRLTVL.

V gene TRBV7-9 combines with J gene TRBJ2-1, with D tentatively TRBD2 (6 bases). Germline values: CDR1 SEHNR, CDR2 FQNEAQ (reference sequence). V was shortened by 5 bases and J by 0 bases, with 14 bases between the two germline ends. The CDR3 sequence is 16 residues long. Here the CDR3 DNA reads TGTGCCAGCAGCCGCTTAGAGCGGGTCTCCTACAATGAGCAGTTCTTC. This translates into CASSRLERVSYNEQFF. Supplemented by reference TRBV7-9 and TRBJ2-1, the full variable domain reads DTGVSQNPRHKITKRGQNVTFRCDPISEHNRLYWYRQTLGQGPEFLTYFQNEAQLEKSRLLSDRFSAERPKGSFSTLEIQRTEQGDSAMYLCASSRLERVSYNEQFFGPGTRLTVL.

The CDR3 coding sequence is TGTGCCAGCAGCCGGGACAGGGAGAACAATGAGCAGTTCTTC. Translating gives CASSRDRENNEQFF. The chain is built from TRBV6-4 and TRBJ2-1, with 9 bases aligning to TRBD1. The CDR3 is 14 amino acids. Germline CDR1 MRHNA, CDR2 SNTAGT. Trimming took 6 bases from V and 5 from J; bases not matched to a gene: 5.

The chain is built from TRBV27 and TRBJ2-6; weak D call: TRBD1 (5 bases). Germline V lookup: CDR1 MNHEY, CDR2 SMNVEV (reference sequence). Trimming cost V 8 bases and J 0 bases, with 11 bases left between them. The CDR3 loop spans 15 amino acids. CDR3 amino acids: CASLDRSSGANVLTF. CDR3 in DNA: TGTGCCAGCCTAGACAGATCCTCTGGGGCCAACGTCCTGACTTTC.

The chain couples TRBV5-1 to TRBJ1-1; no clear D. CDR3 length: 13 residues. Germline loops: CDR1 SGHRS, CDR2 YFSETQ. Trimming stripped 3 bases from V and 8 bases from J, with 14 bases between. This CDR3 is CASSSPLGPEAFF. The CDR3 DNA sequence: TGCGCCAGCAGCTCCCCGCTGGGCCCCGAAGCTTTCTTT. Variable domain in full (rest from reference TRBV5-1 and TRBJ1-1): KAGVTQTPRYLIKTRGQQVTLSCSPISGHRSVSWYQQTPGQGLQFLFEYFSETQRNKGNFPGRFSGRQFSNSRSEMNVSTLELGDSALYLCASSSPLGPEAFFGQGTRLTVV.

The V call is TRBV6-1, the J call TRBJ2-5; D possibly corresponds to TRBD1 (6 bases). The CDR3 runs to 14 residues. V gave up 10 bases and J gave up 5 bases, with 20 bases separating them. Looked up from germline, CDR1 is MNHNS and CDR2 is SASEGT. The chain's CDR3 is CATRTAIYAETQYF. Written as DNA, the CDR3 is TGTGCCACCCGGACAGCCATATACGCGGAGACCCAGTACTTC.

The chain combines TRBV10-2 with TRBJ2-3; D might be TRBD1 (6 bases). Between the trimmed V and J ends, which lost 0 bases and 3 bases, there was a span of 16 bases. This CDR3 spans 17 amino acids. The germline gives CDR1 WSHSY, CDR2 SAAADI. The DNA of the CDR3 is TGCGCCAGCAGTGAGTCCGTGGGGGCCCGTGTGACAGATACGCAGTATTTT. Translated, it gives CASSESVGARVTDTQYF.

This CDR3 reads CASSLSEVNTEAFF. CDR3 bases: TGTGCCAGCAGCTTATCTGAGGTGAACACTGAAGCTTTCTTT. The chain joins TRBV7-9 to TRBJ1-1; no reliable D call. Between the trimmed V and J ends, which lost 2 bases and 0 bases, there was a span of 7 bases. The CDR3 length is 14 residues. Germline V gene data show CDR1 as SEHNR and CDR2 as FQNEAQ (reference sequence).

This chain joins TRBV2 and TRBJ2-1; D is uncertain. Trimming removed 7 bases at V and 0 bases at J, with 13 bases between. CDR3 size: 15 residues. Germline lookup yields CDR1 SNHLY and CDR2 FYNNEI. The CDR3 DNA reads TGTGCCAGCAACAAAATGGAGAGCTCCTACAATGAGCAGTTCTTC. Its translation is CASNKMESSYNEQFF.

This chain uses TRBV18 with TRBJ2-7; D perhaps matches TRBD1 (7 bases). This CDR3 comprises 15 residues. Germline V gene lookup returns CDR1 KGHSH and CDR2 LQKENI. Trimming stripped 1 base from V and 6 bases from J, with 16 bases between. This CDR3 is CASSPRAAGGIEQYF. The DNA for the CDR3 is TGTGCCAGCTCACCACGGGCGGCAGGGGGGATCGAGCAGTACTTC.

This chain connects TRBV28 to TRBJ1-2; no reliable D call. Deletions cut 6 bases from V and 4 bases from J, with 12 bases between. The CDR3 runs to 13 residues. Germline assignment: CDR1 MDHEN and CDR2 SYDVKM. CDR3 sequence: CASSSRGLYGYTF. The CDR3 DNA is TGTGCCAGCAGCTCCCGGGGTCTCTATGGCTACACCTTC.

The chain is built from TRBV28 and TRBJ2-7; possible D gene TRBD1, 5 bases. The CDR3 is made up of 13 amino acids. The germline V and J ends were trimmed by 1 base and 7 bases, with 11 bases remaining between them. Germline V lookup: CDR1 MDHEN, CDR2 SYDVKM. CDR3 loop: CASSLYGKGEQYF. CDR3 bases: TGTGCCAGCAGTTTATATGGGAAGGGGGAGCAGTACTTC.

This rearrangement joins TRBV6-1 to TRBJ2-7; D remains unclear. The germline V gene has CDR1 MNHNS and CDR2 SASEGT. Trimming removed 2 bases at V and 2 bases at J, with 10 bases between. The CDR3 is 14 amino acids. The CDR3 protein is CASSELEFPYEQYF. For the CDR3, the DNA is TGTGCCAGCAGTGAACTGGAGTTCCCCTACGAGCAGTACTTC.

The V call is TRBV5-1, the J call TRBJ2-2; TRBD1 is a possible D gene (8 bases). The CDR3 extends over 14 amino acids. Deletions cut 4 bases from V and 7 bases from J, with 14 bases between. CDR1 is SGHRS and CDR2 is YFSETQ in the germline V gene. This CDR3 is CASSPDREGGELFF. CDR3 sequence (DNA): TGCGCCAGCAGCCCGGACAGGGAGGGCGGGGAGCTGTTTTTT.

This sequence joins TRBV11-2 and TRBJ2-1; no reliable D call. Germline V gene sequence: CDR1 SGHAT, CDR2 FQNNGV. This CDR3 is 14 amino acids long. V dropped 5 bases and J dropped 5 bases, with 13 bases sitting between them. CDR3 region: CASSLPNPNNEQFF. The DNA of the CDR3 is TGTGCCAGCAGCCTACCGAACCCCAACAATGAGCAGTTCTTC.

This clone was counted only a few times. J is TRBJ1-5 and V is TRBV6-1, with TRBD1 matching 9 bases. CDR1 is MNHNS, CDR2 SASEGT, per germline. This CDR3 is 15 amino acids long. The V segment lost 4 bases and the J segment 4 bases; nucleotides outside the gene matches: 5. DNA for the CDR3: TGTGCCAGCAGTGCCCGGGACAGGGAGAATCAGCCCCAGCATTTT. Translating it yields CASSARDRENQPQHF.

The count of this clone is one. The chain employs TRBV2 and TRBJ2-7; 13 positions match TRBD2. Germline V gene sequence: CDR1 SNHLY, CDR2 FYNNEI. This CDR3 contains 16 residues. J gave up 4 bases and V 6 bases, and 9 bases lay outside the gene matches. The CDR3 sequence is CASRIRTSGSMYEQYF. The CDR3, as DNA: TGTGCCAGCAGAATCAGGACTAGCGGGAGTATGTACGAGCAGTACTTC.

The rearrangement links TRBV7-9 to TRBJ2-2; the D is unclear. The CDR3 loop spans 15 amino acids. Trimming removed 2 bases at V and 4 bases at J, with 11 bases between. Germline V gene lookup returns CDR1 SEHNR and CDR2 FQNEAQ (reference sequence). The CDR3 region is CASSLSVAATGELFF. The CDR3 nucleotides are TGTGCCAGCAGCTTATCGGTAGCAGCCACCGGGGAGCTGTTTTTT.

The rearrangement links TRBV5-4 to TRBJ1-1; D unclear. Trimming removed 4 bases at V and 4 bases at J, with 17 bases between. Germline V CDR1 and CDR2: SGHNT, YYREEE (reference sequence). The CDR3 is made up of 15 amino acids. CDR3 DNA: TGTGCCAGCAGCCCCGAGGCCATTGAGGGCACTGAAGCTTTCTTT. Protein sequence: CASSPEAIEGTEAFF.

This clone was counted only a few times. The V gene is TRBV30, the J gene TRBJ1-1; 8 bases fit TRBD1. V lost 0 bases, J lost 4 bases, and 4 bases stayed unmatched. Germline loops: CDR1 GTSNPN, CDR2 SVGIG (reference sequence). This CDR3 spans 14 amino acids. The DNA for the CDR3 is TGTGCCTGGAGTGTGACAGGGGTTAGCACTGAAGCTTTCTTT. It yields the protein CAWSVTGVSTEAFF. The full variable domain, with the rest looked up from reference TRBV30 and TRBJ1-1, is SQTIHQWPATLVQPVGSPLSLECTVEGTSNPNLYWYRQAAGRGLQLLFYSVGIGQISSEVPQNLSASRPQDRQFILSSKKLLLSDSGFYLCAWSVTGVSTEAFFGQGTRLTVV.

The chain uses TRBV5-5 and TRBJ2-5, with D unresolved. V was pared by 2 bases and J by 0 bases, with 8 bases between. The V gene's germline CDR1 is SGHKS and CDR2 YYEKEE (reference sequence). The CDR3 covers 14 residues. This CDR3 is CASSFNRYQETQYF. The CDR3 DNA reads TGTGCCAGCAGCTTTAACAGATACCAAGAGACCCAGTACTTC. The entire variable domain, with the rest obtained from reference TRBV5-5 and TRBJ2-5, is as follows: DAGVTQSPTHLIKTRGQQVTLRCSPISGHKSVSWYQQVLGQGPQFIFQYYEKEERGRGNFPDRFSARQFPNYSSELNVNALLLGDSALYLCASSFNRYQETQYFGPGTRLLVL.

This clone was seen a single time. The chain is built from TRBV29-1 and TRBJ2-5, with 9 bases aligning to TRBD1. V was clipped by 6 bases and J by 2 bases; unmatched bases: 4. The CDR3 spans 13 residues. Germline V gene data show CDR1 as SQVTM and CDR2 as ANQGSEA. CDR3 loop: CSVLGTGQETQYF. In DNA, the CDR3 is TGCAGCGTCCTGGGGACAGGGCAAGAGACCCAGTACTTC.

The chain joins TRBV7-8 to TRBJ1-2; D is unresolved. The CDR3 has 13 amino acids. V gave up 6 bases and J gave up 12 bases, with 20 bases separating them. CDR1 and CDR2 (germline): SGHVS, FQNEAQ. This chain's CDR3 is CASSPNTRSPDTF. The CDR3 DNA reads TGTGCCAGCAGTCCAAACACCAGGTCTCCCGACACCTTC.

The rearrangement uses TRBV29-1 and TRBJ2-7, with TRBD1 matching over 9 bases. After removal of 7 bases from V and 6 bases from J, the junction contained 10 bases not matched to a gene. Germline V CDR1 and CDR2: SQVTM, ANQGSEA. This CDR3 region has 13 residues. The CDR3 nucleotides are TGCAGCGCCCGAGGGACAGGGTCGGTCGAGCAGTACTTC. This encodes CSARGTGSVEQYF.

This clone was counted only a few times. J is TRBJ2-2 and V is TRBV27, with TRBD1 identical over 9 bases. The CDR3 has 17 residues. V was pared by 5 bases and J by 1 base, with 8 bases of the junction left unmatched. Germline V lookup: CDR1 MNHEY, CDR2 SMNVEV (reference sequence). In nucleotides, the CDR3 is TGTGCCAGCAGTCCGACAGGGGGTAACCTGAACACCGGGGAGCTGTTTTTT. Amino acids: CASSPTGGNLNTGELFF.

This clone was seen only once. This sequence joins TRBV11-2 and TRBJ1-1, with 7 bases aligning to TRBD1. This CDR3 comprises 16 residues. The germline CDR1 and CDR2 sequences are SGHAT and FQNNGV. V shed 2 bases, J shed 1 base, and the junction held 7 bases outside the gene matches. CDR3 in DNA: TGTGCCAGCAGCTTATCTACAGGGGTGAGGAACACTGAAGCTTTCTTT. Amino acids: CASSLSTGVRNTEAFF.

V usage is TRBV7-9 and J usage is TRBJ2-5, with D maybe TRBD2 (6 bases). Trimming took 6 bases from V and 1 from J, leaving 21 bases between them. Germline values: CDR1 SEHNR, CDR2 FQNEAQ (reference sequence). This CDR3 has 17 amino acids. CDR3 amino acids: CASSPPPGVKSQETQYF. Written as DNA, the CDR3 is TGTGCCAGCAGTCCCCCTCCGGGGGTTAAGTCCCAAGAGACCCAGTACTTC.

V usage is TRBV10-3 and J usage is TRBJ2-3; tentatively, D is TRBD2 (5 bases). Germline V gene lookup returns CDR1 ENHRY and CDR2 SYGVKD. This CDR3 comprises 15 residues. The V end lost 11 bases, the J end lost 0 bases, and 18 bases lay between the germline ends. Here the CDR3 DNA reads TGTGCCTCCCGGAGGACCGCAGCTAGCACAGATACGCAGTATTTT. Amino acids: CASRRTAASTDTQYF.

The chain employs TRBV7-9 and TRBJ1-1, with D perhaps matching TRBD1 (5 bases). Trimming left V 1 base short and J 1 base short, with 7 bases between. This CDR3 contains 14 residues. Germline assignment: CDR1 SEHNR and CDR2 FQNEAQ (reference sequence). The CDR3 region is CASSLVGGNTEAFF. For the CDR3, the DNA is TGTGCCAGCAGCTTAGTGGGGGGGAACACTGAAGCTTTCTTT.

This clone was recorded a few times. The CDR3 DNA reads as TGTGCCTGGGTGGGACAGGGGAGGACAGATACGCAGTATTTT. This gives the protein CAWVGQGRTDTQYF. The genes are TRBV30 and TRBJ2-3, with TRBD1 matching 10 bases. Trimming removed 5 bases from V and 3 bases from J; junction bases left unmatched: 5. Germline V CDR1 and CDR2: GTSNPN, SVGIG (reference sequence). The CDR3 contains 14 residues.